This TCR beta chain was sequenced during a study of T cells after posttransplantation cyclophosphamide. The related graft donor's blood sample was taken on the day of bone marrow donation. The CDR3 spans 16 residues. The assay was immunoSEQ multiplex PCR, and TCRdb's table has in-frame clones only and misses some. The sample has about 28,000 clones; 75% to 90% are singletons. The specimen was PBMCs. This receptor was obtained from a man in his fifties or sixties. The rearrangement uses TRBV21-1 and TRBJ1-1; the D call of TRBD1 is as the table states it, not checked on the DNA. TRBV21-1 is a listed pseudogene. DNA for the CDR3: TGTGCCACCTCCCCTAGGACAGCGACTATGAACACTGAAGCTTTCTTT. Protein product: CATSPRTATMNTEAFF.